This T cell receptor (beta chain) originates from a study of cytomegalovirus exposure and HLA in healthy donors (dated by TCRdb to about 2017). In the study overall: In an earlier analysis of several hundred of the donors, under 300 Gb of sequence data and roughly 100 million unique TCR beta sequences from 150 million to 200 million T cells were reported. About 300 gigabases of sequencing data and around 87 million unique TCR sequences were included in an early release covering 500 to 750 HLA-typed donors. The genetic ancestry cluster associated with self-reported Caucasian donors included over 80% of the roughly 400 genotyped donors. The aim of the study was to test whether cataloging public T cell receptors could identify signatures of past pathogen exposure. The study used immunosequencing to profile the T cell repertoires of approximately 650 subjects and linked those repertoires to cytomegalovirus serostatus. Besides the first cohort of about 730 subjects, a separate validation cohort made up of 120 different subjects was used. The study combined high-throughput TCR immunosequencing, statistical association of individual TCRs with disease status, and machine learning to predict cytomegalovirus infection status. A later analysis re-examined previously published TCR beta repertoires from more than 650 donors and added high-resolution HLA genotyping to investigate patterns of TCR occurrence. Rather than using new phenotypic data, the later analysis identified candidate immune exposures from TCR beta sequences and from how often those sequences occurred across donors. An earlier analysis of approximately 640 of the donors applied high-throughput TCR beta sequencing to assess whether each TCR beta V gene segment acted as functional or pseudogenic. Alongside the repertoire data, information on donor age, sex, ethnicity and CMV serostatus was compiled. A later genetic analysis took genome-wide SNP genotypes for about three fifths of the 666 donors and used that subset as a discovery cohort. Every repertoire in the discovery cohort had been generated on one and the same sequencing platform. Both class I and class II loci were covered by HLA typing, at four-digit resolution. Typing coverage varied by locus: roughly 620-640 donors for A, B, C, DRB1 and DQB1; approximately 500 for DQA1; about 570 for DPA1; under 490 for DPB1. About five DR-DQ haplotypes were treated as single units for association and clustering because of strong linkage in the cohort. Among about 400 genotyped donors of the cohort, an average of approximately 200,000 unique TCR beta nucleotide sequences was sequenced per donor, of which 15% to 20% were non-productive.

The cohort consisted of 600 or so healthy bone marrow donors. At the time of sampling, every cohort member was nominally healthy, though immune exposures that went unrecorded were likely present. The donor was CMV seropositive and belonged to the group of 250 to 300 seropositive cohort members. A peripheral blood sample was collected from each donor, and TCR beta sequencing was performed on peripheral blood mononuclear cells. The Qiagen DNeasy Blood Extraction Kit was used to extract genomic DNA from the blood cell samples. Remarks on this clone: Its recognized antigen is unknown. No quality values exist for individual bases; no much larger clone is one base distant.

CDR1 SGHRS and CDR2 YFSETQ are derived from the germline V gene. The CDR3 holds 14 amino acids from the cysteine to the phenylalanine. The entry retains the CDR3 DNA only, 42 bases that are in frame from base 1. V is trimmed back by 4 bases and J by 5 bases, and the junction contains 7 bases that no gene match accounts for. Results and caveats for the whole study, not just this receptor: Some IMGT-functional V segments, including TRBV6-2 and TRBV6-3, could not be distinguished by the 87-base-pair reads and were therefore excluded. It was suggested by the authors that the approach could potentially be generalized to other disease states and immunological phenotypes. In a later analysis, HLA-associated TCR beta chains were found to be more clonally expanded and to have lower generation probabilities than equally common non-associated chains. In a later analysis, TCR association rates were found to vary across HLA loci, with the most associated TCRs seen for DRB1 alleles and the fewest for HLA-C alleles. In a later analysis, several top co-occurrence clusters were reported to appear linked to parvovirus B19, influenza, CMV and Epstein-Barr virus. V-gene and J-gene trimming of TCR beta chains was associated with a missense DCLRE1C variant in a later genetic analysis, and the association was replicated in an independent cohort. A later analysis associated 16,951 TCR beta sequences with specific HLA alleles at a false discovery rate of 0.05. In a later genetic analysis, fewer N-insertions in productive TCRs were reported among donors in an Asian-associated ancestry cluster than the roughly 670-donor mean. A further reported finding was that TCR beta sequences accurately predicted the HLA-A and HLA-B alleles for most subjects in the first cohort. A few of the identified cytomegalovirus-associated TCR beta chains were confirmed in vitro to be specific for cytomegalovirus antigens. A cluster of highly shared sequence variants was judged likely to represent a technical artifact of the sequencing pipeline. Over 15 rarely observed V segments, including chromosome 9 orphons, were excluded from the earlier analysis of several hundred of the donors because counts were too low. Assigning TCR associations to individual alleles was difficult when HLA alleles, especially DR and DQ, strongly co-occurred. The classifier was reported to diagnose cytomegalovirus status with high specificity and sensitivity in both the original cohort and the validation cohort. While some public TCRs were present in many individuals, most TCR sequences turned up only very rarely across donors. A total of 150 to 200 TCR beta chains were listed by the study as associated with cytomegalovirus. HLA typing was unavailable for some donors at each locus, so association tests used only the typed subset. CMV serostatus was the only immune exposure information available for the cohort. Only TCR beta chains were sequenced in this cohort, and the absence of alpha or paired-chain data limited detectable features. Most CMV-associated TCR beta chains appeared to be HLA-restricted in a later analysis, and the HLA associations seemed to be driven largely by CMV exposure. Linkage disequilibrium might explain the correlated functional status among segregating V segments, but an unknown experimental factor could not be excluded. In an earlier analysis of a few hundred of the donors, most TCR beta V segments were observed in productive rearrangements about 90% or about 30% of the time, broadly matching IMGT annotations. The presence/absence analyses assumed that sequencing depth was roughly uniform across donors, and that assumption may not be true.

Library method: the immunoSEQ multiplex PCR assay. For the multiplex PCR, a mixture combining 60 forward primers for TCR Vbeta segments and 13 reverse primers for TCR Jbeta segments was used. Amplification of the CDR3 region of rearranged TCR beta genes was performed with a multiplex PCR assay on genomic DNA. The amplified TCR beta libraries were sequenced on the Illumina HiSeq System as 87-base-pair reads. The original methods were these. A later analysis tallied some 79 million unique TCR beta chains across the 550 to 850 repertoires, and approximately 12 million of those chains were shared by two or more donors. Raw reads were error-corrected and collapsed into unique sequences with a nearest-neighbor algorithm that merged closely related sequences to remove PCR and sequencing errors. CDR3 sequences were aligned to IMGT reference sequences to assign V, D and J gene segments. Each retained sequence needed at least a six-nucleotide match to both a V gene segment and a J gene segment. A rearrangement was called productive if the CDR3 had no stop codons and remained in frame with V and J, and every other rearrangement was called non-productive. CDR3 was defined according to IMGT convention as the region running from the second conserved V-encoded cysteine to the conserved J-encoded phenylalanine. Sequences without an unambiguous match to a single V gene segment were excluded from the earlier analysis of a few hundred of the donors. An earlier analysis of 587 of the donors classified V segments as functional when productive rearrangements were above 56.7% and as segregating when the standard deviation between donors was above 5%. To diagnose cytomegalovirus status from the catalog of TCR beta chain sequences, a statistical classification framework was built. In a later analysis, V and J genes were assigned by comparing TCR nucleotide sequences against IMGT/GENE-DB human TR gene sequences. The TCRdist pipeline was used in a later analysis to assign CDR3 sequences and most-parsimonious VDJ recombination scenarios. In a later analysis, each TCR beta chain was defined by its CDR3 amino acid sequence together with its V-gene family, and reads without a unique V-gene family were excluded. In a later analysis, approximately 590 highly shared, low-generation-probability nucleotide sequences were removed to address suspected cross-contamination and a sequencing artifact. A later analysis calculated a clonal expansion index for each public chain from normalized within-repertoire ranks of inferred template counts. In a later analysis, generation probabilities were computed using a VDJ recombination model fitted to out-of-frame rearrangements, and the results were checked against IGoR. In a later analysis, TCR-TCR, TCR-HLA and TCR-CMV co-occurrence was scored with hypergeometric tests, and a repertoire-size bias correction was applied to TCR pairs. A later analysis estimated false discovery rates by permuting HLA or CMV assignments 20 times. A later analysis grouped co-occurring TCRs with DBSCAN, adding TCRdist sequence similarity when clustering within HLA-allele-positive subsets. For co-occurrence clustering, repertoires with fewer than 30,000 or more than 120,000 public chains were excluded, along with roughly 5 repertoires with anomalous nucleotide sharing. TCRdb stores this immuneACCESS table with in-frame sequences only. Part of the clones is absent; in the studies checked, under half of the shortfall reflects unresolved V genes, and no reason is known for the rest. V and J calls and clone size come straight from that table; D and trimming were deduced from the DNA. The sample records approximately 210,000 clones, about 85% of which are singletons. The top ten hold 9.5% to 13% of the sample.

This sequence originates from a woman between 45 and 60 years old in good health and CMV-seropositive. Sequenced sample: PBMCs. Recombination linked TRBV5-1 to TRBJ1-1; 8 nucleotides in the junction match TRBD1. The encoded CDR3 is CASSKGQGDTEAFF. At the DNA level, the sequence is TGCGCCAGCAGCAAAGGACAGGGCGATACTGAAGCTTTCTTT. Where the CDR3 stops, the reference TRBV5-1 and TRBJ1-1 genes take over; the full variable domain is KAGVTQTPRYLIKTRGQQVTLSCSPISGHRSVSWYQQTPGQGLQFLFEYFSETQRNKGNFPGRFSGRQFSNSRSEMNVSTLELGDSALYLCASSKGQGDTEAFFGQGTRLTVV.